This paragraph reports one T cell receptor (beta chain). Its antigen target is currently unknown. No much larger clonotype is one base removed from it; base qualities were not supplied. TCRbeta CDR3 regions were amplified from genomic DNA by means of the immunoSEQ Assay, a bias-controlled multiplex PCR. The study's processing was this. The number of nucleated cells in each sample was estimated by amplification of reference gene primers within the assay. To quantify the absolute abundance of each unique TCRbeta CDR3 rearrangement, sequence reads were collapsed and filtered. For each sample, productive Simpson clonality was calculated as the square root of Simpson's diversity index over productive rearrangements. TCRdb stores this immuneACCESS table with in-frame sequences only. Part of the clones is absent; in the studies checked, under half of the shortfall reflects unresolved V genes, and no reason is known for the rest. V and J calls plus clone size are reproduced from that table; the DNA served to infer D and trimming. The sample records some 420,000 clones, approximately 90% of which are singletons. The ten top clones hold 0.95% to 1.3% of the sample.

The CDR3 has 13 amino acids, counting the end cysteine and phenylalanine. Kept here is only the CDR3 DNA, which spans 39 bases and is read in frame from base 1. V is reduced by 0 bases and J by 6 bases, leaving a spacing of 9 bases between them. Looking up the germline V gene yields CDR1 SGHAT and CDR2 FQNNGV. This entry belongs to a study of blood T cell repertoires in COVID-19 (dated by TCRdb to 2020 to 2021). Context from the whole study: Samples from collaborators originated in the United States, Italy and Spain and spanned both the acute and convalescent phases of COVID-19. The samples were drawn from the first 160 participants of the ongoing ImmuneRACE study and from more than 1,000 subjects provided by 6 global collaborators. The material from the prospective study consisted of cDNA or gDNA derived from T cells, B-cell-depleted T cells, or PBMCs. Deeply sampled blood TCRbeta repertoires from subjects exposed to, actively infected with, or recovered from COVID-19 were included in the dataset. Where available, HLA class I and class II types were taken from metadata supplied by the sample provider and were not determined by assay-based typing. Nearly every sample came with metadata listing a de-identified subject ID, COVID-19 status, age in years and sex. The repertoires were released in a freely available public database intended as a resource for research on the immune response to SARS-CoV-2.

The investigation overall reported the following: The amount of clinical and demographic metadata varied by source and participant and was provided uncurated.

Enrolling through a virtual design, the prospective study's participants ranged in age from roughly 18 to 95 years and lived across more than 20 United States geographic areas. In the prospective study, cohorts were assigned on the basis of participant-reported clinical history obtained from a screening survey and a study questionnaire. Recovered participants in ImmuneRACE Cohort 3 were defined as having two consecutive negative NP/OP PCR tests, clearance from a healthcare professional, or resolution of symptoms. In the prospective study, mobile phlebotomists collected whole blood, serum and a nasopharyngeal or oropharyngeal swab from each participant. Prospective study participants could optionally give additional blood draws and questionnaires over a roughly two-month period. Before DNA extraction, blood samples from the prospective study were shipped at room temperature or frozen.

The rearrangement joined TRBV11-2 to TRBJ2-7; TRBD1 could be the D gene, as 6 bases match. This clonotype was obtained from a young man who had recovered from COVID-19. Source material: PBMCs or T cells enriched from blood (not recorded which). The CDR3 region: CASSLELRGEQYF. The DNA is as follows: TGTGCCAGCAGCTTAGAGCTCAGGGGCGAGCAGTACTTC.